The next 14 T cell receptor beta chains were all read from a single sample in a study of blood T cell repertoires in COVID-19. Method: immunoSEQ multiplex PCR; TCRdb's copy keeps in-frame clones and lacks some. The table lists 120,000 or so clones, roughly nine tenths of them singletons, with approximately 5% in the top ten. The sequencing input was peripheral blood. The receptors here all came from a man aged 60-69 years with COVID-19, enrolled during active disease.

The chain couples TRBV18 to TRBJ2-7; tentative D call: TRBD2 (5 bases). The CDR3 runs to 14 residues. Trimming pared 3 bases from V and 6 bases from J, leaving 15 bases between. CDR1 KGHSH and CDR2 LQKENI come from the germline V gene. This CDR3 reads CASSPGTGNFEQYF. Written as DNA, the CDR3 is TGTGCCAGCTCACCCGGAACGGGGAACTTCGAGCAGTACTTC.

The V call is TRBV5-6, the J call TRBJ2-7; D may be TRBD2 (7 bases). The CDR3 sequence is 15 residues long. V was trimmed by 6 bases and J by 0 bases, leaving 16 bases between them. From germline, CDR1 is SGHDT and CDR2 YYEEEE. CDR3 region: CASTKGGGSSYEQYF. CDR3 DNA: TGTGCCAGCACCAAGGGGGGAGGGAGCTCCTACGAGCAGTACTTC.

This clone came up once. The chain employs TRBV6-6 and TRBJ1-5, with D tentatively TRBD1 (6 bases). CDR1 MNHNY and CDR2 SVGAGI come from the germline V gene (reference sequence). The CDR3 is made up of 15 amino acids. Trimming removed 6 bases from V and 4 bases from J, with 16 bases in between. The CDR3 protein is CASRANPGQNQPQHF. The DNA for the CDR3 is TGTGCCAGCAGAGCAAATCCGGGACAAAATCAGCCCCAGCATTTT.

The chain combines TRBV11-3 with TRBJ2-5; TRBD2 matches at 7 bases. V shed 5 bases, J shed 3 bases, and the junction held 0 bases outside the gene matches. Germline V gives CDR1 SGHNT, CDR2 YENEEA. CDR3 length: 12 amino acids. The CDR3 spells CASSRGEETQYF. The CDR3 DNA follows: TGTGCCAGCAGCCGGGGGGAAGAGACCCAGTACTTC.

This clone was seen more than once but under ten times. This chain joins TRBV5-6 and TRBJ2-7; D remains unclear. The V gene lost 0 bases and the J gene lost 4 bases, with 8 bases spanning the gap. CDR3 length: 13 amino acids. Germline CDR1 reads SGHDT; CDR2 reads YYEEEE. This CDR3 is CASSLAGIYEQYF. In DNA, the CDR3 is TGTGCCAGCAGCTTGGCAGGTATTTACGAGCAGTACTTC.

V usage is TRBV9 and J usage is TRBJ1-1; D not certain. The germline CDR1 and CDR2 sequences are SGDLS and YYNGEE. Trimming shortened V by 0 bases and J by 4 bases, and 7 bases separated the two germline ends. This CDR3 region has 13 residues. Written as DNA, the CDR3 is TGTGCCAGCAGCGTAGCTGGCATCACTGAAGCTTTCTTT. Translated: CASSVAGITEAFF.

This chain links TRBV27 with TRBJ2-7; D remains ambiguous. The V gene lost 6 bases and the J gene lost 0 bases, with 6 bases spanning the gap. The CDR3 is 12 amino acids. CDR1 and CDR2 (germline): MNHEY, SMNVEV (reference sequence). CDR3: CASRSSSYEQYF. In nucleotides, the CDR3 is TGTGCCAGCAGGTCGAGCTCCTACGAGCAGTACTTC.

The chain is built from TRBV27 and TRBJ1-5, with D possibly matching TRBD1 (5 bases). V was cut by 4 bases and J by 0 bases, with 7 bases left in between. Germline CDR1 and CDR2: MNHEY and SMNVEV (reference sequence). There are 14 residues in the CDR3. In DNA form, the CDR3 reads TGTGCCAGCAGTTGGGGCTATAGCAATCAGCCCCAGCATTTT. Its protein product is CASSWGYSNQPQHF.

This rearrangement joins TRBV30 to TRBJ2-7, with D possibly TRBD2 on 5 matching bases. This CDR3 contains 13 residues. Germline V gene sequence: CDR1 GTSNPN, CDR2 SVGIG (reference sequence). V was pared by 2 bases and J by 7 bases, with 15 bases between. In DNA form, the CDR3 reads TGTGCCTGGAGTCCGGACGGGGTTGGGGAGCAGTACTTC. Translation gives CAWSPDGVGEQYF.

The gene calls are TRBV11-2 and TRBJ1-1; no clear D. The CDR3 contains 14 residues. Germline assignment: CDR1 SGHAT and CDR2 FQNNGV. Trimming pared 1 base from V and 2 bases from J, leaving 8 bases between. The CDR3 bases are TGTGCCAGCAGCTTAGCCAGTACAAACACTGAAGCTTTCTTT. It is translated as CASSLASTNTEAFF.

The rearrangement links TRBV7-9 to TRBJ2-1; TRBD2 matches at 10 bases. Germline V gene lookup returns CDR1 SEHNR and CDR2 FQNEAQ (reference sequence). With V trimmed by 5 bases and J by 7 bases, 8 bases remained unmatched. CDR3 length: 15 amino acids. CDR3 DNA: TGTGCCAGCAGCCCAGCGGGAGGGCCCAATAATGAGCAGTTCTTC. It is translated as CASSPAGGPNNEQFF.

The gene calls are TRBV10-3 and TRBJ2-5; D is undetermined. Trimming shortened V by 0 bases and J by 4 bases, and 12 bases separated the two germline ends. Per germline, CDR1 ENHRY and CDR2 SYGVKD. The CDR3 consists of 15 residues. This chain's CDR3 is CAISESGVVGETQYF. The CDR3 nucleotides read TGTGCCATCAGTGAGTCCGGAGTAGTAGGAGAGACCCAGTACTTC.

The chain links TRBV2 to TRBJ2-7; D is possibly TRBD1 (7 bases). Germline V gene lookup returns CDR1 SNHLY and CDR2 FYNNEI. Trimming removed 4 bases at V and 3 bases at J, with 13 bases between. This CDR3 contains 14 residues. The CDR3 nucleotides are TGTGCCAGCAGTGGGAGGGGGACAGTCTACGAGCAGTACTTC. Translation: CASSGRGTVYEQYF.

This clone has more than one count but fewer than ten. The CDR3 region has the DNA TGTGCCAGCAGCTCTAGCGGGAGGGCCTTCAATGAGCAGTTCTTC. Protein sequence: CASSSSGRAFNEQFF. V usage is TRBV6-5 and J usage is TRBJ2-1; TRBD2 agrees at 12 bases. The CDR3 runs 15 residues. J lost 6 bases, V lost 6 bases, and 6 bases had no gene match. CDR1 is MNHEY, CDR2 SVGAGI, per germline.